A selection of T cell receptor beta chains follows, all from one sample in a study of shared clonotypes between healthy human individuals. The assay was immunoSEQ multiplex PCR, and TCRdb's table has in-frame clones only and misses some. Of hundreds of thousands of clones listed, around 73% are singletons. The sample consisted of memory CD4+ T cells sorted from blood. The receptors were sampled from a woman aged 30 to 39 in good health. The CDR3 runs from the conserved cysteine through the conserved F or W. D genes are given only for firm matches. The size of a clone is reported for some rows only, either as once, few or many, or as a class for expanded clones.

TRBJ2-1 | NA | TRBV28 | NA | CASSLFLAALYNEQFF | TGTGCCAGCAGTTTATTTCTAGCCGCGCTATACAATGAGCAGTTCTTC
TRBJ1-1 | NA | TRBV7-3 | NA | CASRQTQNTEAFF | TGTGCCAGCAGACAAACCCAGAACACTGAAGCTTTCTTT
TRBJ2-7 | TRBD2 | TRBV7-9 | NA | CASNLAGASYEQYF | TGTGCCAGCAACCTAGCGGGAGCGTCCTACGAGCAGTACTTC
TRBJ1-5 | TRBD1 | TRBV27 | NA | CASSLYQGDQPQHF | TGTGCCAGCAGTTTATATCAGGGGGATCAGCCCCAGCATTTT
TRBJ2-5 | NA | TRBV4-1 | NA | CASSQPRDGSKTQYF | TGCGCCAGCAGCCAACCCAGGGATGGGTCGAAAACCCAGTACTTC
TRBJ1-4 | TRBD1 | TRBV28 | NA | CASVYRGAGRGKLFF | TGTGCCAGCGTCTACAGGGGCGCAGGGAGGGGAAAACTGTTTTTT
TRBJ2-5 | NA | TRBV27 | NA | CASRKGGQETQYF | TGTGCCAGCAGGAAGGGGGGCCAAGAGACCCAGTACTTC
TRBJ1-5 | NA | TRBV19 | NA | CASSIVKNPGNQPQHF | TGTGCCAGTAGTATAGTCAAAAACCCTGGCAATCAGCCCCAGCATTTT
TRBJ2-3 | TRBD1 | TRBV6-6 | NA | CASSGTGGMTDTQYF | TGTGCCAGCAGTGGGACAGGGGGCATGACAGATACGCAGTATTTT
TRBJ1-1 | NA | TRBV30 | NA | CAWSGLGDTEAFF | TGTGCCTGGAGTGGTCTGGGGGACACTGAAGCTTTCTTT
TRBJ1-3 | NA | TRBV19 | NA | CASSPSAVEGNTIYF | TGTGCCAGTAGTCCATCAGCGGTTGAAGGAAACACCATATATTTT
TRBJ1-5 | TRBD1 | TRBV5-5 | few | CASSLRDRDQPQHF | TGTGCCAGCAGCTTACGGGACAGAGATCAGCCCCAGCATTTT
TRBJ1-4 | NA | TRBV2 | NA | CASSVQGREKLFF | TGTGCCAGCAGTGTACAGGGCCGCGAAAAACTGTTTTTT
TRBJ1-5 | NA | TRBV2 | NA | CASSGLEGRQPQHF | TGTGCCAGCAGTGGGTTAGAGGGTAGACAGCCCCAGCATTTT
TRBJ2-7 | NA | TRBV5-6 | many | CASSMAGENYEQYF | TGTGCCAGCAGCATGGCCGGGGAGAACTACGAGCAGTACTTC
TRBJ1-2 | NA | TRBV19 | many | CASTRREPNYGYTF | TGTGCCAGTACCAGACGGGAGCCGAACTATGGCTACACCTTC
TRBJ2-7 | TRBD1 | TRBV5-1 | NA | CASSLANRGRLNEQYF | TGCGCCAGCAGCCTAGCAAACAGGGGGCGGCTCAACGAGCAGTACTTC
TRBJ2-2 | NA | TRBV27 | NA | CASSPIWMNTGELFF | TGTGCCAGCAGCCCGATATGGATGAACACCGGGGAGCTGTTTTTT
TRBJ1-3 | TRBD1 | TRBV28 | NA | CASSPSTGSGNTIYF | TGTGCCAGCAGTCCGTCGACAGGGTCAGGAAACACCATATATTTT
TRBJ1-2 | TRBD1 | TRBV6-6 | NA | CASTTTQGAYGYTF | TGTGCCAGCACCACAACTCAGGGGGCCTATGGCTACACCTTC
TRBJ1-3 | NA | TRBV19 | NA | CASSMDPSGNTIYF | TGTGCCAGTAGTATGGACCCCTCGGGAAACACCATATATTTT
TRBJ2-1 | NA | TRBV7-6 | NA | CASSFSSASNEQFF | TGTGCCAGCAGCTTCTCCTCGGCTTCCAATGAGCAGTTCTTC
TRBJ2-6 | NA | TRBV16 | NA | CASGHLSSGANVLTF | TGTGCCAGCGGACATCTGAGCTCTGGGGCCAACGTCCTGACTTTC
TRBJ1-2 | NA | TRBV10-3 | NA | CAISESTASYGYTF | TGTGCCATCAGTGAGTCGACAGCCTCCTATGGCTACACCTTC
TRBJ2-4 | NA | TRBV7-2 | NA | CASSPQTANIQYF | TGTGCCAGCAGCCCCCAGACCGCTAACATTCAGTACTTC
TRBJ2-1 | NA | TRBV27 | few | CASSSLAGRNEQFF | TGTGCCAGCAGTTCCTTGGCGGGGCGGAATGAGCAGTTCTTC
TRBJ2-3 | NA | TRBV28 | many | CASRPGYSTDTQYF | TGTGCCAGCAGGCCCGGGTACAGCACAGATACGCAGTATTTT
TRBJ1-1 | TRBD1 | TRBV5-5 | NA | CASSTGTVNTEAFF | TGTGCCAGCAGCACCGGGACAGTGAACACTGAAGCTTTCTTT
TRBJ2-1 | TRBD2 | TRBV19 | few | CASSIRREVGNEQFF | TGTGCCAGTAGTATTCGGCGGGAGGTCGGGAATGAGCAGTTCTTC
TRBJ2-3 | NA | TRBV28 | once | CASRSAGDTQYF | TGTGCCAGCAGGTCAGCAGGGGATACGCAGTATTTT
TRBJ2-3 | NA | TRBV7-2 | NA | CASSFKGGDTQYF | TGTGCCAGCAGCTTTAAAGGTGGAGATACGCAGTATTTT
TRBJ2-5 | NA | TRBV7-9 | few | CASSFTKETQYF | TGTGCCAGCAGCTTCACTAAAGAGACCCAGTACTTC
TRBJ2-7 | TRBD1 | TRBV15 | NA | CATSPGQSYEQYF | TGTGCCACCAGCCCGGGACAGTCCTACGAGCAGTACTTC
TRBJ2-3 | NA | TRBV11-3 | once | CASSQSSTDTQYF | TGTGCCAGCAGCCAATCAAGCACAGATACGCAGTATTTT
TRBJ1-4 | NA | TRBV7-9 | few | CASSSSVPNEKLFF | TGTGCCAGCAGCTCCTCAGTCCCTAATGAAAAACTGTTTTTT
TRBJ2-1 | TRBD1 | TRBV7-9 | once | CASIGDSSYNEQFF | TGTGCCAGCATCGGGGACAGCTCCTACAATGAGCAGTTCTTC
TRBJ1-1 | TRBD1 | TRBV18 | NA | CASSPPTGTGALNTEAFF | TGTGCCAGCTCACCACCGACGGGGACAGGGGCCCTGAACACTGAAGCTTTCTTT
TRBJ2-2 | NA | TRBV19 | NA | CASSITSGRWTGELFF | TGTGCCAGTAGTATAACCTCTGGCAGGTGGACCGGGGAGCTGTTTTTT
TRBJ2-7 | NA | TRBV30 | NA | CACATGYPNEQYF | TGTGCCTGTGCTACCGGATACCCCAACGAGCAGTACTTC
TRBJ2-5 | NA | TRBV7-9 | NA | CASSDRDNLQETQYF | TGTGCCAGCAGCGACCGGGACAATCTCCAAGAGACCCAGTACTTC
TRBJ1-1 | TRBD1 | TRBV30 | NA | CAWSRINSGGRVFGTEAFF | TGTGCCTGGAGTAGAATTAATTCAGGGGGCCGGGTTTTTGGCACTGAAGCTTTCTTT
TRBJ1-2 | NA | TRBV2 | once | CASTRARTRTNYGYTF | TGTGCCAGCACTCGGGCTCGGACACGGACTAACTATGGCTACACCTTC
TRBJ2-5 | NA | TRBV30 | NA | CAWSERGTQETQYF | TGTGCCTGGAGTGAACGTGGGACCCAAGAGACCCAGTACTTC
TRBJ2-5 | TRBD1 | TRBV5-1 | NA | CASTPTTGGRETQYF | TGCGCCAGCACACCCACGACAGGGGGCCGGGAGACCCAGTACTTC
TRBJ1-1 | NA | TRBV5-1 | once | CASSLGAGSMNTEAFF | TGCGCCAGCAGCTTGGGTGCAGGATCTATGAACACTGAAGCTTTCTTT
TRBJ2-2 | TRBD1 | TRBV5-1 | NA | CASSLPQGARGTGELFF | TGCGCCAGCAGTCTCCCTCAGGGGGCGCGGGGCACCGGGGAGCTGTTTTTT
TRBJ2-3 | TRBD2 | TRBV5-1 | NA | CASSFQAGSTDTQYF | TGCGCCAGCAGCTTCCAAGCGGGAAGCACAGATACGCAGTATTTT
TRBJ1-6 | NA | TRBV30 | NA | CAWTAGHHNSPLHF | TGTGCCTGGACAGCGGGACACCATAATTCACCCCTCCACTTT